A selection of T cell receptor beta chains follows, all from one sample in a study of blood T cell repertoires in COVID-19. Assay used: immunoSEQ multiplex PCR; TCRdb lists only in-frame clones, some missing. The sample has roughly 250,000 clones, about 86% seen once; the top ten hold less than 3%. What was sequenced was peripheral blood. The receptors were gathered from a woman aged 55-69 years with active or convalescent COVID-19. Each CDR3 is given with its conserved first and last residue. A D gene is named only where the DNA matches it firmly.

14 | TRBV24-1 | - | CATSDGGSYNEQFF
15 | TRBV5-4 | TRBD1 | CASSLDGLQGARLHF
13 | TRBV29-1 | - | CSVGGGSNQPQHF
13 | TRBV30 | - | CAWSTGLNQPQHF
14 | TRBV6-5 | TRBD1 | CASRSGQGDYGYTF
15 | TRBV4-3 | TRBD1 | CASSQDGTGHEKLFF
15 | TRBV10-3 | TRBD1 | CAISPGQGLNTEAFF
13 | TRBV2 | TRBD2 | CASRTSGTGELFF
14 | TRBV28 | TRBD1 | CASSQTGSNQPQHF
14 | TRBV30 | - | CAWSRVNGADGYTF
15 | TRBV6-6 | - | CASSPPAGWNTEAFF
17 | TRBV28 | - | CASSLPGSPPHTDTQYF
15 | TRBV7-8 | TRBD2 | CASSFTSGGSETQYF
14 | TRBV13 | - | CASSLYGEDEKLFF
16 | TRBV4-3 | - | CASSQDQGFGWDTQYF
15 | TRBV28 | TRBD1 | CASRVYRKQGPPLHF
14 | TRBV19 | - | CASSMRQGIDGYTF
15 | TRBV7-9 | - | CASSLHNRGHGELFF
19 | TRBV9 | - | CASSVARGASRFPNYGYTF
16 | TRBV5-1 | - | CASSLSGARGANVLTF
15 | TRBV12-5 | TRBD1 | CASGLGQGLNEKLFF
15 | TRBV27 | - | CASSFLQATNEKLFF
19 | TRBV7-3 | TRBD1 | CASSLRDEDRGRNTGELFF
14 | TRBV30 | TRBD1 | CAWRSQGAGEKLFF
15 | TRBV7-3 | - | CASSAYSLRGETQYF
14 | TRBV5-1 | TRBD1 | CASSPGQPNEKLFF
14 | TRBV6-5 | - | CASSYSWGLNEQFF
16 | TRBV5-1 | - | CASSGGIENSNQPQHF
13 | TRBV5-1 | - | CASRPGQGPEAFF
21 | TRBV4-3 | - | CASSQDLVPQGPSLSNSPLHF
21 | TRBV7-6 | - | CASSFQLGGSRGSQTLYEQYF
16 | TRBV3-1/TRBV3-2 | - | CASSQEGAAGANVLTF
15 | TRBV6-5 | - | CASSYSPGVNTEAFF
16 | TRBV7-2 | - | CASSAQGPRVNTEAFF
15 | TRBV2 | - | CASSEGGHTNTEAFF
12 | TRBV5-4 | - | CASSWGHSEAFF
17 | TRBV19 | TRBD2 | CATGTSGGNPSYNEQFF